This TCR beta chain is drawn from a study of cytomegalovirus exposure and HLA in healthy donors. The CDR3 spans 15 residues. V lost 0 bases to trimming and J lost 0 bases, with 6 bases between them. Germline CDR1 is SGHDT and CDR2 is YYEEEE. Libraries were prepared by immunoSEQ multiplex PCR; TCRdb keeps only in-frame clonotypes and omits some of them. The repertoire holds 260,000 or so clones, with 88% as singletons. Material for sequencing was PBMCs. This sequence joins TRBV5-6 and TRBJ2-2; maybe TRBD2 (6 bases). The source is a woman aged 18-29 years in good health and CMV-seronegative. The CDR3 sequence: CASSLAGANTGELFF. The DNA for the CDR3 is TGTGCCAGCAGCTTGGCGGGGGCGAACACCGGGGAGCTGTTTTTT.